Included here is one T cell receptor beta chain sequence, with context. Its antigen is undetermined. The sample comes from a study of cytomegalovirus exposure and HLA in healthy donors. Measured with immunoSEQ multiplex PCR; TCRdb has only the in-frame clones, and not every one. The repertoire holds more than 140,000 clones, with 85% to 90% as singletons. Whole-study findings and limits: In vitro confirmation showed three CMV-associated chains to be CMV antigen specific. Cytomegalovirus status was reportedly diagnosed by the classifier with high specificity and sensitivity.

V shed 2 bases and J shed 6 bases, with 7 bases lying between them. Germline V gene sequence: CDR1 SNHLY, CDR2 FYNNEI. This CDR3 has 12 residues. The clonotype comes from a woman younger than 30 in good health and CMV-seropositive. Specimen: PBMCs. V and J are TRBV2 and TRBJ1-2, with unresolved D. The CDR3 region is CASSESRDGYTF. The CDR3 DNA is TGTGCCAGCAGTGAATCCCGTGATGGCTACACCTTC.